This entry features one T cell receptor beta chain sequence. The sample belongs to a study of blood T cell repertoires in COVID-19. Using immunoSEQ multiplex PCR, the repertoire was profiled, and TCRdb retains in-frame clones only, with some absent. The sample consists of 85,000 to 120,000 clones, about 82% of them appearing once. This receptor was identified in a man of 80 years or more with COVID-19, enrolled during active disease. Sequencing was performed on peripheral blood.

The DNA for the CDR3 is TGTGCCAGCAGCTTAACTTCGGGACAGGGGGCGTTTGGCTACACCTTC. It encodes CASSLTSGQGAFGYTF. The chain uses TRBV7-9 and TRBJ1-2, with TRBD1 identical over 12 bases. With V trimmed by 2 bases and J by 7 bases, 8 bases remained unmatched. This CDR3 is 16 amino acids long. The germline gives CDR1 SEHNR, CDR2 FQNEAQ (reference sequence).